A single sample is the source of the 14 T cell receptor beta chains below, sequenced in a study of cytomegalovirus exposure and HLA in healthy donors. 13 Jbeta primers and 60 Vbeta primers were used for the PCR. Sequencing used immunoSEQ multiplex PCR; TCRdb keeps in-frame clones, though not all of them. Of just over 150,000 clones listed, 85% were seen once; the top ten hold about 2%. Sequenced material: PBMCs. The source of these receptors is a man between 18 and 29 years old in good health and CMV-seropositive.

The genes are TRBV6-6 and TRBJ2-7; TRBD1 aligns across 7 bases. This CDR3 contains 15 residues. Trimming cost V 7 bases and J 2 bases; bases outside gene matches: 11. CDR1 is MNHNY, CDR2 SVGAGI, per germline (reference sequence). The CDR3 DNA reads as TGTGCCAGCACTCAAACGCCGACAGGGACCTACGAGCAGTACTTC. Translated, it gives CASTQTPTGTYEQYF.

The chain joins TRBV30 to TRBJ1-3; TRBD1 might be the D (5 bases). V lost 4 bases and J lost 0, with 10 bases in between. CDR1 and CDR2 (germline): GTSNPN, SVGIG (reference sequence). The CDR3 length is 14 residues. The CDR3 here is CAWKLGGSGNTIYF. CDR3 nucleotides: TGTGCCTGGAAGTTGGGGGGCTCTGGAAACACCATATATTTT.

The rearrangement uses TRBV4-1 and TRBJ2-2; 9 nucleotides agree with TRBD2. Germline CDR1 is MGHRA and CDR2 is YSYEKL. V lost 4 bases, J lost 0 bases, and 3 bases stayed unmatched. This CDR3 spans 16 amino acids. CDR3 region: CASSRQRGANTGELFF. The CDR3 DNA follows: TGCGCCAGCAGCCGACAGCGGGGGGCGAACACCGGGGAGCTGTTTTTT.

The rearrangement links TRBV5-8 to TRBJ1-5, with TRBD1 as a possible D gene (6 bases). This CDR3 is 12 amino acids long. Germline CDR1 SGHTS, CDR2 YDEGEE. V lost 4 bases and J lost 7, with 9 bases in between. Here the CDR3 reads CASSEQGQPQHF. In nucleotides, the CDR3 is TGTGCCAGCAGCGAGCAGGGGCAGCCCCAGCATTTT.

The chain couples TRBV18 to TRBJ1-6; D might be TRBD1 (5 bases). The CDR3 runs 15 residues. Germline assignment: CDR1 KGHSH and CDR2 LQKENI. V lost 0 bases to trimming and J lost 9 bases, with 12 bases between them. The CDR3 DNA reads TGTGCCAGCTCACCACCCGGGGGGTTTGCTTCACCCCTCCACTTT. Translating it yields CASSPPGGFASPLHF.

The genes are TRBV6-1 and TRBJ1-2, with 7 bases lining up with TRBD1. Trimming took 2 bases from V and 0 from J; bases not matched to a gene: 3. Germline-derived CDR1 and CDR2 are MNHNS and SASEGT. This CDR3 spans 15 amino acids. Here the CDR3 DNA reads TGTGCCAGCAGTGAATGGACAGGTGCTAACTATGGCTACACCTTC. Translation gives CASSEWTGANYGYTF.

V and J are TRBV7-9 and TRBJ1-3; possibly TRBD1 for D (6 bases). Germline lookup yields CDR1 SEHNR and CDR2 FQNEAQ (reference sequence). There are 14 residues in the CDR3. The V end was cut by 5 bases, the J end by 0 bases, with 8 bases between. The CDR3 reads CASSNRVSGNTIYF. The CDR3 DNA sequence: TGTGCCAGCAGCAACAGGGTCTCTGGAAACACCATATATTTT.

The genes are TRBV2 and TRBJ1-5; D might be TRBD1 (6 bases). Germline V gene sequence: CDR1 SNHLY, CDR2 FYNNEI. The CDR3 is 16 amino acids. V dropped 6 bases and J dropped 0 bases, with 15 bases sitting between them. DNA of the CDR3: TGTGCCAGCAGCGACCCACAGGGTATTAGCAATCAGCCCCAGCATTTT. Its translation is CASSDPQGISNQPQHF.

CDR3 DNA sequence: TGTGCCAGCAGTTCACCGGCCAGCGGGGGGGTGGAGACCCAGTACTTC. The encoded protein is CASSSPASGGVETQYF. The chain couples TRBV5-6 to TRBJ2-5; the match to TRBD2 covers 10 bases. CDR3 length: 16 amino acids. After removal of 5 bases from V and 5 bases from J, the junction contained 12 bases not matched to a gene. Germline values: CDR1 SGHDT, CDR2 YYEEEE.

V usage is TRBV4-3 and J usage is TRBJ2-1, with D maybe TRBD2 (6 bases). The CDR3 length is 14 residues. CDR1 is LGHNA, CDR2 YSLEER, per germline. Trimming shortened V by 1 base and J by 12 bases, and 16 bases separated the two germline ends. CDR3 amino acids: CASSQGLPEGGQFF. The CDR3 DNA sequence: TGCGCCAGCAGCCAAGGTTTACCGGAGGGTGGGCAGTTCTTC.

This chain links TRBV5-3 with TRBJ2-7, with TRBD2 as a possible D gene (6 bases). TRBV5-3 is an open reading frame, and its role is uncertain. The V end lost 5 bases, the J end lost 6 bases, and 12 bases lay between the germline ends. CDR3 length: 12 residues. In nucleotides, the CDR3 is TGTGCCAGAAGGAGGGGAGGTCGCGAGCAGTACTTC. It encodes CARRRGGREQYF.

The chain employs TRBV28 and TRBJ1-1, with unresolved D. CDR1 MDHEN and CDR2 SYDVKM come from the germline V gene. The CDR3 spans 18 residues. The germline V and J ends were trimmed by 1 base and 1 base, with 19 bases remaining between them. This CDR3 is CASSLSIRSGTENTEAFF. CDR3 DNA sequence: TGTGCCAGCAGTTTATCGATTCGGAGCGGAACCGAGAACACTGAAGCTTTCTTT.

The rearrangement links TRBV7-2 to TRBJ2-3, with 15 positions matching TRBD2. V was clipped by 5 bases and J by 4 bases; unmatched bases: 4. The CDR3 consists of 16 residues. CDR1 and CDR2 from the germline V gene are SGHTA and FQGNSA. The CDR3 reads CASSRTSGGAPDTQYF. For the CDR3, the DNA is TGTGCCAGCAGCCGGACTAGCGGGGGGGCCCCAGATACGCAGTATTTT.

The chain combines TRBV2 with TRBJ2-5, with TRBD1 identical over 7 bases. The junction had 4 bases not matched to a gene; V was cut back by 1 base and J by 2 bases. Germline CDR1 and CDR2: SNHLY and FYNNEI. The CDR3 runs 15 residues. DNA for the CDR3: TGTGCCAGCAGTGAAGACAGGGGCCTACAAGAGACCCAGTACTTC. Its translation is CASSEDRGLQETQYF.